Sequencing of this T cell receptor beta chain was carried out in a study of human T cells and chemical hapten exposure. Whole-study context: Throughout the approximately 24-week study, diphenylcyclopropenone was applied weekly to the patients' scalps. Study observations and caveats: Sensitizing to DPC left TCRs with a frequency above 1 in 1000 unaltered.

Per the original data handling: Per sample, the median was about 95,000 TCRs, with values from around 24,000 to 710,000. TCRdb recomputed calls from the RACE reads with MiXCR, one row per CDR3 protein. The V and J calls reflect TCRdb's pipeline rather than the authors' work. This sample has fewer than 300,000 distinct CDR3 sequences; about 9% occur once, and the top ten carry about 2.5%. As concerns this clonotype: Its antigen remains unknown.

As to time point: pre-sensitization, week 0. Stated treatment: therapeutic diphenylcyclopropenone sensitization with weekly scalp DPC. This specimen consisted of whole blood, obtained in connection with sensitization to the hapten diphenylcyclopropenone (DPC). This clonotype originated in a woman in her forties with alopecia areata. Some clones in this sample may be carry-over from other donors' samples.

CDR3 region: CASSRAPSRTQGSLAGAAKNIQYF. The CDR3 nucleotides are TGCGCCAGCAGCCGCGCGCCTAGCCGAACACAGGGGTCACTAGCGGGAGCTGCCAAAAACATTCAGTACTTC. The V gene is TRBV5-1, the J gene TRBJ2-4, with 11 nucleotides matching TRBD2. The V and J ends lost 4 bases and 1 base, in that order; junction bases with no gene match: 28. Germline CDR1 reads SGHRS; CDR2 reads YFSETQ. The CDR3 runs 24 residues.